Listed here are 13 T cell receptor beta chains from one sample, sequenced in a study of tumor-infiltrating lymphocytes in primary liver carcinoma. From 500 ng of total RNA, TCR beta-specific cDNA was reverse-transcribed using a constant-region primer. Libraries of TCR beta came from three nested multiplex PCR rounds with slightly modified ARM-PCR. In the first two PCR rounds, TRBV1-TRBV30 forward primers were paired with a C-beta reverse primer, and each round lasted around 10 cycles. Using its own MiXCR run on the multiplex PCR reads, TCRdb lists one record per CDR3 protein. The sample consists of some 180,000 distinct CDR3 sequences, around four fifths of them appearing once. Between roughly 17 and 31 mg of unsorted bulk tissue served as the source from which RNA and DNA were co-extracted. Sequencing was carried out using tumor tissue from primary liver carcinoma. These receptors all come from a man aged 40-49 years with primary liver carcinoma and hepatitis B virus infection.

With regard to this clonotype: This may stem from a read error, because a much larger clone lies one nucleotide away. The chain combines TRBV6-4 with TRBJ2-2, with D possibly being TRBD2 (6 bases). Germline-derived CDR1 and CDR2 are MRHNA and SNTAGT. The CDR3 loop spans 14 amino acids. V lost 7 bases and J lost 6, with 15 bases in between. For the CDR3, the DNA is TGTGCCAGCATTGAGACTAGTTTCGCCGGGGAGCTGTTTTTT. The encoded protein is CASIETSFAGELFF.

On this clonotype itself: No conserved phenylalanine or tryptophan ends this CDR3, so it is likely a read error. The DNA is left out, because the CDR3 cannot be placed on it with certainty; the CDR3 is given as TCRdb lists it. The chain combines TRBV11-2 with TRBJ1-1; the table's D call TRBD1 went unverified against the DNA. The CDR3 contains 13 residues when both ends are counted. Germline values: CDR1 SGHAT, CDR2 FQNNGV. CDR3 amino acids: CTSSLGGNTEAFL.

The V gene is TRBV12-3 or TRBV12-4, the J gene TRBJ1-2; D might be TRBD1 (5 bases). V gave up 7 bases and J gave up 6 bases, with 18 bases separating them. The CDR3 extends over 14 amino acids. CDR3: CASTRTWGYDGYTF. The CDR3 DNA follows: TGTGCCAGCACACGGACATGGGGCTATGATGGCTACACCTTC.

This clonotype was detected once. CDR3 in DNA: TGTGCCAGCAGCTTAGGGCTACGGGGCGGTATCACTGAAGCTTTCTTT. Translating gives CASSLGLRGGITEAFF. This rearrangement joins TRBV11-2 to TRBJ1-1; a weak D match, TRBD1 (5 bases). V lost 1 base to trimming and J lost 4 bases, with 16 bases between them. The length of the CDR3 is 16 residues. Looked up from germline, CDR1 is SGHAT and CDR2 is FQNNGV.

This clonotype is classed as medium-sized. CDR3: CASSLFQTTKETQYF. In nucleotides, the CDR3 is TGTGCCAGCAGCTTATTTCAAACAACGAAAGAGACCCAGTACTTC. This chain joins TRBV11-2 and TRBJ2-5; D not certain. The CDR3 has 15 amino acids. The V end was cut by 2 bases, the J end by 3 bases, with 13 bases between. The germline CDR1 and CDR2 sequences are SGHAT and FQNNGV.

Comments on this clonotype: Its ends do not fully match the called genes, so a read error is possible. The V call is TRBV6-5, the J call TRBJ2-2, with D possibly matching TRBD2 (6 bases). The CDR3 consists of 18 residues. The V gene's germline CDR1 is MNHEY and CDR2 SVGAGI. CDR3 residues: CASSYSLVGGPDPGDLFF. CDR3 sequence (DNA): TGTGCCAGCAGTTACAGTCTAGTGGGAGGCCCTGACCCCGGGGATCTGTTTTTT.

On this clonotype itself: At one end the junction does not follow the germline gene, possibly because of a read error. The J gene is TRBJ2-6, the V gene TRBV6-5; D is possibly TRBD1 (5 bases). Germline assignment: CDR1 MNHEY and CDR2 SVGAGI. This CDR3 comprises 16 residues. The chain's CDR3 is CAGSYSPTAGANVLTF. In nucleotides, the CDR3 is TGTGCCGGCAGTTACTCCCCAACGGCTGGGGCCAACGTCCTTACTTTC.

Points on this clonotype: No conserved phenylalanine or tryptophan is present at the end of the CDR3, so a read error is the likely explanation. V is TRBV5-4 and J is TRBJ1-1; TRBD1 is a possible D gene (6 bases). The CDR3 extends over 14 amino acids. Per germline, CDR1 SGHNT and CDR2 YYREEE (reference sequence). This CDR3 is CASSGTRLNSEAFS. CDR3 coding DNA: TGTGCCAGCAGCGGGACACGATTAAACAGTGAAGCTTTCTCT.

In regard to this clonotype: The junction does not match germline at one end; this may be a read error. The chain carries TRBV12-3 or TRBV12-4 and TRBJ2-5, with TRBD1 matching 8 bases. The CDR3 runs 16 residues. This CDR3 reads CASSHEVPGGGETQCF. The CDR3 DNA is TGTGCCAGCAGCCATGAGGTTCCAGGGGGCGGAGAGACCCAGTGTTTC.

Regarding this clonotype: A much larger clone lies a single base off, so this may be a read error. This chain links TRBV28 with TRBJ2-3, with 8 positions matching TRBD2. With 7 bases clipped from V and 5 bases from J, the junction kept 20 bases outside the gene matches. The CDR3 length is 18 residues. CDR1 and CDR2 (germline): MDHEN, SYDVKM. The CDR3 DNA reads TGTGCCAGCAACCCCTCGACCGCTTCAGCGGGAGTGAGAGATACGCAGTATTTT. This sequence encodes CASNPSTASAGVRDTQYF.

As to this clonotype: The junction departs from the called germline gene at one end, perhaps through a read error. The rearrangement uses TRBV5-4 and TRBJ1-4; D gene unclear. The CDR3 runs to 15 residues. Germline V gene data show CDR1 as SGHNT and CDR2 as YYREEE (reference sequence). CDR3 sequence (DNA): TGCGCCAGCAGGCCAGGCGGCGGAACTAATGAAAAACTGTTTTTT. Translated: CASRPGGGTNEKLFF.

As concerns this clonotype: One end of the junction varies from germline; a read error may be responsible. This chain links TRBV14 with TRBJ2-1; maybe TRBD1 (6 bases). This CDR3 region has 16 residues. From germline, CDR1 is SGHDN and CDR2 FVKESK. CDR3 in DNA: TGTGCAAGCATCCCTAGGACAGTGTTGGGGTACAATGAGCAGTTCTTC. This encodes CASIPRTVLGYNEQFF.

DNA for the CDR3: TGCAGCGTTGAGGGCGGGGCCGGCGTCACAGATACACATTATTTT. This gives the protein CSVEGGAGVTDTHYF. The J gene is TRBJ2-3, the V gene TRBV29-1; the D gene is possibly TRBD2 (6 bases). V dropped 3 bases and J dropped 15 bases, with 28 bases sitting between them. Looked up from germline, CDR1 is SQVTM and CDR2 is ANQGSEA. The CDR3 is made up of 15 amino acids.